This TCR beta chain is from a study of shared clonotypes between healthy human individuals. General study points: Sharing of clonotypes among donors was expected to vary with sequencing depth.

The split of CD4+ cells yielded CD45RA+ naive and CD45RA-negative memory subsets. There are 16 residues in the CDR3. CDR1 and CDR2 (germline): MNHNY, SVGAGI (reference sequence). Germline trimming cut 2 bases from V and 0 bases from J; bases unmatched to any gene: 6. The assay was immunoSEQ multiplex PCR, and TCRdb's table has in-frame clones only and misses some. The sample yields roughly 2 million clones, approximately 96% seen once. About this clone itself: The antigen is undetermined.

The source material was naive CD4+ T cells sorted from blood. The subset was: CD45RA+ positively selected. This clonotype was sampled from a man aged 18 to 35 in good health. V and J are TRBV6-6 and TRBJ2-7; 8 bases are shared with TRBD1. This CDR3 reads CASSYPKGQDSYEQYF. The CDR3 DNA sequence: TGTGCCAGCAGTTACCCGAAGGGACAGGACTCCTACGAGCAGTACTTC.